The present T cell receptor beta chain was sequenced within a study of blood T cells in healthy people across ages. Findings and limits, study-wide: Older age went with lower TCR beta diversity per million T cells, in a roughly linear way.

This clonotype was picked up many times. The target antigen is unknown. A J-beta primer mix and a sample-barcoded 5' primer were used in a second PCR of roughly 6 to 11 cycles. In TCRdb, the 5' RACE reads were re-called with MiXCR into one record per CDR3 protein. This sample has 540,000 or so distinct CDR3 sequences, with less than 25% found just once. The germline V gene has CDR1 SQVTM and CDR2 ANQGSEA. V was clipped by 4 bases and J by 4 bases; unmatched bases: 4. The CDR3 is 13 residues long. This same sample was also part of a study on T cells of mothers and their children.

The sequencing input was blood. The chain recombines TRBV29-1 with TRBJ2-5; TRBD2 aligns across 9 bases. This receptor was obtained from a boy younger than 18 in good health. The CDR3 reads CSVAATSGETQYF. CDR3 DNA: TGCAGCGTTGCCGCGACTAGCGGAGAGACCCAGTACTTC.